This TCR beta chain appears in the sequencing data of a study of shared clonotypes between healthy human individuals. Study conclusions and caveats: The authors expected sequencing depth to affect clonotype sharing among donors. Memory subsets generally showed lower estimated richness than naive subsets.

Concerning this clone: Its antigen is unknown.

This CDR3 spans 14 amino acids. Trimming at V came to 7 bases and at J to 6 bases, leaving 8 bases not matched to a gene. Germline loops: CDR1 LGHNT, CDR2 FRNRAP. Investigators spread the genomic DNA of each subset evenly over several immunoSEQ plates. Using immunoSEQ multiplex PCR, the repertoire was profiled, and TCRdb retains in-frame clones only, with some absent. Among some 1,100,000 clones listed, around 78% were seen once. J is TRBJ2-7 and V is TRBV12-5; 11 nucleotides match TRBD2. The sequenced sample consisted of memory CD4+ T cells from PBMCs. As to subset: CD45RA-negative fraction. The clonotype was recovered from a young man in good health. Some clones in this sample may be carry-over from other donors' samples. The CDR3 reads CASAPGTSGAEQYF. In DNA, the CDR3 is TGTGCTAGTGCTCCGGGGACTAGCGGAGCCGAGCAGTACTTC.